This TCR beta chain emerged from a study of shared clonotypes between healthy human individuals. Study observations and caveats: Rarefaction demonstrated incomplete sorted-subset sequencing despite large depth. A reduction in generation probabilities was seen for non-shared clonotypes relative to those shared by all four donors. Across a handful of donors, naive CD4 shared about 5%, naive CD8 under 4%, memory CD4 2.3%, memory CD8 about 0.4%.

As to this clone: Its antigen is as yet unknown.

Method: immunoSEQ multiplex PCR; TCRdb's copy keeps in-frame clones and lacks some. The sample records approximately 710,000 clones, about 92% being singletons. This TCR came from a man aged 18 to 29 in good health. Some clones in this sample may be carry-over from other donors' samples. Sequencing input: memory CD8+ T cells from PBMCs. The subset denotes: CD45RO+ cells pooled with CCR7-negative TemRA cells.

In nucleotides, the CDR3 is TGTGCCAGCAGCTTGGGCGGCAGACCCAATCAGCCCCAGCATTTT. Encoded protein: CASSLGGRPNQPQHF. The rearrangement uses TRBV5-6 and TRBJ1-5; no clear D gene. The CDR3 runs 15 residues. Germline V gene sequence: CDR1 SGHDT, CDR2 YYEEEE. Between the trimmed V and J ends, which lost 0 bases and 3 bases, there was a span of 10 bases.